The 2 T cell receptor beta chains reported below all come from one sample, sequenced in a study of shared clonotypes between healthy human individuals. TCRdb's copy holds only in-frame clones and misses some; the assay was immunoSEQ multiplex PCR. The data show about 2,500,000 clones, with approximately 94% seen just once and 0.11% to 0.15% held by the top ten. Input material: naive CD4+ T cells sorted from blood. This sample's subset: CD45RA+ positively selected. These receptors were taken from a man in his late teens or twenties in good health.

J is TRBJ1-6 and V is TRBV19; tentatively, D is TRBD1 (6 bases). The V end lost 5 bases, the J end lost 6 bases, and 11 bases lay between the germline ends. Germline CDR1 and CDR2: LNHDA and SQIVND (reference sequence). CDR3 length equals 14 residues. This CDR3 is CASSLQGINSPLHF. The CDR3 nucleotides are TGTGCCAGTAGTCTACAGGGTATTAATTCACCCCTCCACTTT.

The J gene is TRBJ1-4, the V gene TRBV7-9, with D maybe TRBD1 (5 bases). V dropped 1 base and J dropped 6 bases, with 12 bases sitting between them. Germline lookup yields CDR1 SEHNR and CDR2 FQNEAQ (reference sequence). There are 15 residues in the CDR3. The DNA for the CDR3 is TGTGCCAGCAGCTTAGGGGAGTCGGGGGATGAAAAACTGTTTTTT. It is translated as CASSLGESGDEKLFF.